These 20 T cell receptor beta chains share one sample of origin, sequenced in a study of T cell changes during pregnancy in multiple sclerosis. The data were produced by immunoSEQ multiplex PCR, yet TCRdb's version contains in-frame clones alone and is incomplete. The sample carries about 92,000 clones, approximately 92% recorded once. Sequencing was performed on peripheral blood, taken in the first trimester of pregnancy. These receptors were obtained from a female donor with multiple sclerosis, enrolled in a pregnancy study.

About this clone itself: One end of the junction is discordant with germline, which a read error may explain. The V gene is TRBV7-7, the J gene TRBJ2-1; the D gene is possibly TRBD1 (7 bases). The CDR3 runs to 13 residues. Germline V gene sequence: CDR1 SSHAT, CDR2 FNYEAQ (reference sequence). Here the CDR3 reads CASSLGGGEEQFF. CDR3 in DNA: TGTGCTAGCAGCTTAGGAGGGGGCGAAGAGCAGTTCTTC.

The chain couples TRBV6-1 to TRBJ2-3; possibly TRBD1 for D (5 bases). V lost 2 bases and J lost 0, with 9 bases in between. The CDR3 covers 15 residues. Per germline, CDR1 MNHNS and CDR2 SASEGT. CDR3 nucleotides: TGTGCCAGCAGTGAATACCCAGGGAGCACAGATACGCAGTATTTT. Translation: CASSEYPGSTDTQYF.

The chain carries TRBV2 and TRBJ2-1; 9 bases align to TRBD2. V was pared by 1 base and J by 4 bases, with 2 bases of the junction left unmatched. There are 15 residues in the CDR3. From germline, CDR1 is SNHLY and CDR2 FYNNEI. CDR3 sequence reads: CASSEGRGGYNEQFF. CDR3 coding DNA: TGTGCCAGCAGTGAAGGGCGGGGGGGGTACAATGAGCAGTTCTTC.

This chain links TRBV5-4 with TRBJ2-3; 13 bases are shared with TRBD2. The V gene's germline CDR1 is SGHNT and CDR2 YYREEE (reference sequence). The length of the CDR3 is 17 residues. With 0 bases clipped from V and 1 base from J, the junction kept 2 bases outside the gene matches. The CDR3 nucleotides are TGTGCCAGCAGCTTGGGGACTAGCGGGGGACGCACAGATACGCAGTATTTT. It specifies CASSLGTSGGRTDTQYF.

In DNA, the CDR3 is TGTGCCACGACTCCGGGACAGGGGGCGTCCTACGAGCAGTACTTC. This sequence encodes CATTPGQGASYEQYF. The chain links TRBV19 to TRBJ2-7, with 12 bases lining up with TRBD1. The germline CDR1 and CDR2 sequences are LNHDA and SQIVND (reference sequence). V gave up 10 bases and J gave up 1 base; unmatched junction bases: 8. The CDR3 has 15 amino acids.

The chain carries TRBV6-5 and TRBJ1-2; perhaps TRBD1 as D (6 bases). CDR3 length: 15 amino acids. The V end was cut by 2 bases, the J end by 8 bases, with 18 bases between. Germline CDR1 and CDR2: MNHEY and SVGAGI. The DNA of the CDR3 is TGTGCCAGCAGTTACGATGGGGGCCCTCTTGGGGGCTACACCTTC. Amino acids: CASSYDGGPLGGYTF.

The CDR3 reads CASGLAGPYEQYF. In DNA, the CDR3 is TGTGCCAGCGGACTAGCGGGACCCTACGAGCAGTACTTC. This chain uses TRBV28 with TRBJ2-7; TRBD2 matches 12 bases. Germline loops: CDR1 MDHEN, CDR2 SYDVKM. The V gene end was trimmed by 8 bases and the J gene end by 2 bases; junction bases not matched to a gene: 1. The CDR3 is 13 residues long.

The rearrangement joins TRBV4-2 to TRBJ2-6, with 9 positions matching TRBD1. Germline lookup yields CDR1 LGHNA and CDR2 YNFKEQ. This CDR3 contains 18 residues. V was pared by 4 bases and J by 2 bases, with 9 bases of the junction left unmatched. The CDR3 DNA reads TGTGCCAGCAGCCGCGACAGGGGGGGGGTTGCTGGGGCCAACGTCCTGACTTTC. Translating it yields CASSRDRGGVAGANVLTF.

The DNA for the CDR3 is TGTGCCAGCTCACCGACAGCTAGCACAGATACGCAGTATTTT. Protein product: CASSPTASTDTQYF. This chain joins TRBV18 and TRBJ2-3; a possible D gene is TRBD1 (5 bases). The V end lost 3 bases, the J end lost 0 bases, and 7 bases lay between the germline ends. This CDR3 region has 14 residues. From germline, CDR1 is KGHSH and CDR2 LQKENI. The whole variable domain, remainder taken from reference TRBV18 and TRBJ2-3, is NAGVMQNPRHLVRRRGQEARLRCSPMKGHSHVYWYRQLPEEGLKFMVYLQKENIIDESGMPKERFSAEFPKEGPSILRIQQVVRGDSAAYFCASSPTASTDTQYFGPGTRLTVL.

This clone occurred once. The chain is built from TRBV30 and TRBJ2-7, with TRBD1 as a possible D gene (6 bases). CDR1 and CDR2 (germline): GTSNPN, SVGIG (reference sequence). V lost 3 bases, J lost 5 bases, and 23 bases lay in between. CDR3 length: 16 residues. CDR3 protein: CAWSPFLNRVSDEQYF. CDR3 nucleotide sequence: TGTGCCTGGAGCCCCTTTTTAAACAGGGTAAGCGACGAGCAGTACTTC.

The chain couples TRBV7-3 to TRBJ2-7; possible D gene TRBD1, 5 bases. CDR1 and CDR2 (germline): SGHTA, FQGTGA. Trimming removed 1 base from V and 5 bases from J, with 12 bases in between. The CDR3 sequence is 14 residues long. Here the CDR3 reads CASSLKPGSDEQYF. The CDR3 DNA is TGTGCCAGCAGCTTAAAACCAGGGTCGGACGAGCAGTACTTC.

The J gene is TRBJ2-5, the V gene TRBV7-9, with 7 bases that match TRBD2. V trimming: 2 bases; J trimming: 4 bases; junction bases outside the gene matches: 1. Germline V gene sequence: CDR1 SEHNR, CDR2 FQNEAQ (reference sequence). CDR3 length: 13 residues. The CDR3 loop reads CASSLLAGETQYF. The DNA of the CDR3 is TGTGCCAGCAGCTTATTAGCGGGAGAGACCCAGTACTTC.

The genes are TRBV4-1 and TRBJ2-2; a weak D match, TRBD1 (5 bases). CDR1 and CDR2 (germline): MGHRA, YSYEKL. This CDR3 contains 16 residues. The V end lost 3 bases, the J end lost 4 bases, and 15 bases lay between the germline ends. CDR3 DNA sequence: TGCGCCAGCAGCCACCTCGATATGGGGCTCACCGGGGAGCTGTTTTTT. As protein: CASSHLDMGLTGELFF.

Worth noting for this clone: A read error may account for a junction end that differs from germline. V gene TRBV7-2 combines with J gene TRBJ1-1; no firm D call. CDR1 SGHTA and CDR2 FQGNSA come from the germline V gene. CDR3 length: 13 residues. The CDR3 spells CASSPGLNTEVFF. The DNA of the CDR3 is TGTGCCAGCAGCCCTGGGCTGAACACTGAAGTTTTCTTT.

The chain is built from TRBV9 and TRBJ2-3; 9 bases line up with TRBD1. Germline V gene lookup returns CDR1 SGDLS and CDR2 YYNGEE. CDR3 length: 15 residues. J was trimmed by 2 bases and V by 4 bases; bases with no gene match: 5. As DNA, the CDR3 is TGTGCCAGCAGCCTACAGGGGGCCTACACAGATACGCAGTATTTT. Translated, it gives CASSLQGAYTDTQYF.

The CDR3 protein is CASMGGYNEQFF. CDR3 DNA sequence: TGCGCCAGCATGGGGGGCTACAATGAGCAGTTCTTC. V gene TRBV5-1 combines with J gene TRBJ2-1, with a possible D match to TRBD2 (6 bases). The CDR3 is made up of 12 amino acids. CDR1 is SGHRS, CDR2 YFSETQ, per germline. V was pared by 6 bases and J by 3 bases, with 7 bases between.

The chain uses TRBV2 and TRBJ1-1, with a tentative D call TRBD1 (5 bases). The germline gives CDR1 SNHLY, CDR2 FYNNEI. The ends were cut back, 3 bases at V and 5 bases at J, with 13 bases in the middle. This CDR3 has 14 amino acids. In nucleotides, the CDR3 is TGTGCCAGCAGTGAGCCTATGGGGCGGACTGAAGCTTTCTTT. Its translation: CASSEPMGRTEAFF.

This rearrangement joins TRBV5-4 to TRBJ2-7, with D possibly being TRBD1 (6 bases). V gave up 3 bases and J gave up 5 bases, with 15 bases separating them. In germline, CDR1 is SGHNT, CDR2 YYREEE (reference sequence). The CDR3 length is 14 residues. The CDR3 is CASSSQGPLDEQYF. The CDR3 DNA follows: TGTGCCAGCAGCTCGCAGGGGCCACTGGACGAGCAGTACTTC. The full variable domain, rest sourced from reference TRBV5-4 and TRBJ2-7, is ETGVTQSPTHLIKTRGQQVTLRCSSQSGHNTVSWYQQALGQGPQFIFQYYREEENGRGNFPPRFSGLQFPNYSSELNVNALELDDSALYLCASSSQGPLDEQYFGPGTRLTVT.

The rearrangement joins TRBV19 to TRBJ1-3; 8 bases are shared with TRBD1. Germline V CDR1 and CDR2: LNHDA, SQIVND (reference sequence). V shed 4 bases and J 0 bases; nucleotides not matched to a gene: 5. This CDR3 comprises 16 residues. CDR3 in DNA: TGTGCCAGTAGTAACCCAGGGGGCTTCTCTGGAAACACCATATATTTT. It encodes CASSNPGGFSGNTIYF.

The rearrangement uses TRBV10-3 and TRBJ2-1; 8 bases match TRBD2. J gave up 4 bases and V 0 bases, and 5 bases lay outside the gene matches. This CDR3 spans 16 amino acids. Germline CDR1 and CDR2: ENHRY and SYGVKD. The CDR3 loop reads CAISESPAGVYNEQFF. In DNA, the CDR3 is TGTGCCATCAGTGAGTCGCCAGCGGGAGTATACAATGAGCAGTTCTTC.